This entry concerns a single T cell receptor beta chain. In the study's own analysis: The authors estimated nucleated cell counts from reference gene primer amplification. Data came from immunoSEQ multiplex PCR; TCRdb stores just in-frame clones and leaves some out. D and trimming were read from the DNA, whereas the V and J calls and clone size are those reported in that table. The repertoire holds over 150,000 clones, with more than 80% as singletons. The germline V gene has CDR1 MNHEY and CDR2 SVGAGI. The CDR3 runs to 15 residues. V lost 6 bases, J lost 2 bases, and 15 bases lay in between. This entry is derived from a study of blood T cell repertoires in COVID-19. The wider study: The United States, Italy and Spain provided the acute and convalescent COVID-19 samples.

The genes are TRBV6-5 and TRBJ2-3, with a weak D call TRBD1 (6 bases). The TCR was taken from a man in his forties or fifties with acute or convalescent COVID-19. The specimen was peripheral blood. For the CDR3, the DNA is TGTGCCAGCAGCTCCCCCCAGGGGACCACAGATACGCAGTATTTT. Its protein product is CASSSPQGTTDTQYF.